This passage covers 26 T cell receptor beta chains from one sample sequenced in a study of tumor-infiltrating lymphocytes in primary liver carcinoma. Unsorted whole blood served as the source of blood RNA, and germline DNA was extracted as well. The input was around 0.5 ug total RNA; TCR beta cDNA was made from it with a constant-region primer. Library construction for TCR beta comprised three nested multiplex PCR rounds performed with slightly modified ARM-PCR. Primers for the first two PCR rounds were TRBV1-TRBV30 forward primers and a C-beta reverse primer (around 10 cycles per round). TCRdb recomputed calls from the multiplex PCR reads with MiXCR, one row per CDR3 protein. The sample shows about 320,000 distinct CDR3 sequences, more than 55% of them seen only once. The specimen was peripheral blood. Every receptor here comes from a woman aged 25 to 45 with primary liver carcinoma and hepatitis B virus infection.

As concerns this clonotype: The junction does not match germline at one end; this may be a read error. V and J are TRBV7-9 and TRBJ1-1; D ambiguous. Germline loops: CDR1 SEHNR, CDR2 FQNEAQ (reference sequence). The CDR3 covers 13 residues. The CDR3 DNA sequence: TGTGCCCGCAGCTTAGCAGGGAACACTGAAGCTTTCTTT. It is translated as CARSLAGNTEAFF. Together with reference TRBV7-9 and TRBJ1-1, the CDR3 gives the full variable domain: DTGVSQNPRHKITKRGQNVTFRCDPISEHNRLYWYRQTLGQGPEFLTYFQNEAQLEKSRLLSDRFSAERPKGSFSTLEIQRTEQGDSAMYLCARSLAGNTEAFFGQGTRLTVV.

CDR3 nucleotides: TGTGCCAGCAGGACGGGGATGAGCACCGGGGAGCTGTTTTTT. It specifies CASRTGMSTGELFF. The gene calls are TRBV6-5 and TRBJ2-2; a possible D gene is TRBD2 (5 bases). This CDR3 is built from 14 residues. Germline values: CDR1 MNHEY, CDR2 SVGAGI. V was shortened by 6 bases and J by 4 bases, with 12 bases between the two germline ends.

Notes on this clonotype: Being one base from a much bigger clone, this may be a read error. The genes are TRBV4-1 and TRBJ2-7; D perhaps matches TRBD1 (5 bases). CDR3 length: 15 amino acids. Trimming left V 10 bases short and J 4 bases short, with 23 bases between. Germline V gene data show CDR1 as MGHRA and CDR2 as YSYEKL. CDR3 bases: TGCGCCACCAGTAATGGGCAGGGCAAACGGTACGAGCAGTACTTC. Residues: CATSNGQGKRYEQYF.

V and J are TRBV6-6 and TRBJ1-5; D is possibly TRBD1 (6 bases). The germline V and J ends were trimmed by 8 bases and 0 bases, with 8 bases remaining between them. Germline CDR1 reads MNHNY; CDR2 reads SVGAGI (reference sequence). There are 13 residues in the CDR3. The CDR3 is CASQGGSNQPQHF. Written as DNA, the CDR3 is TGTGCCAGCCAAGGGGGTAGCAATCAGCCCCAGCATTTT.

At least ten counts were recorded for this clonotype. The chain employs TRBV4-3 and TRBJ2-7; 10 positions match TRBD1. This CDR3 spans 16 amino acids. The V segment lost 4 bases and the J segment 5 bases; nucleotides outside the gene matches: 11. In germline, CDR1 is LGHNA, CDR2 YSLEER. The DNA of the CDR3 is TGCGCCAGCAGCCGCGTCACGGACAGGGGGTACAACGAGCAGTACTTC. It is translated as CASSRVTDRGYNEQYF.

This clonotype has a single count. Because it lacks the conserved phenylalanine or tryptophan at the end, this CDR3 is likely a read error. V usage is TRBV6-1 and J usage is TRBJ2-2, with TRBD1 matching over 9 bases. CDR3 length equals 15 residues. The V gene's germline CDR1 is MNHNS and CDR2 SASEGT. CDR3 coding DNA: TGTGTCAGCAGAAACAAGGACAGGGGCACCGGGGAGCTGTTTTTA. Amino acids: CVSRNKDRGTGELFL.

At least ten counts were recorded for this clonotype. The rearrangement links TRBV12-3 or TRBV12-4 to TRBJ1-2; D is unresolved. The V and J ends lost 3 bases and 4 bases respectively, with 15 bases between them. CDR3 length: 15 residues. DNA for the CDR3: TGTGCCAGCAGTTTGTTTCGACGCGATGGCTATGGCTACACCTTC. Translated, it gives CASSLFRRDGYGYTF.

This clonotype has at least ten counts. The rearrangement joins TRBV6-5 to TRBJ2-5; no firm D call. V gave up 6 bases and J gave up 5 bases, with 16 bases separating them. From germline, CDR1 is MNHEY and CDR2 SVGAGI. The CDR3 is 14 amino acids. CDR3 loop: CASRKDPPEETQYF. The CDR3 DNA sequence: TGTGCCAGCAGGAAAGACCCCCCAGAGGAGACCCAGTACTTC.

On this clonotype: This could be a read error, since a much larger clone is one nucleotide away. The chain combines TRBV4-2 with TRBJ2-6, with D perhaps TRBD2 (6 bases). Germline CDR1 is LGHNA and CDR2 is YNFKEQ. CDR3 size: 20 residues. As DNA, the CDR3 is TGTGCCGGCAGCCAAAGAACCGGGACTGGGAGGCGTTCTGGGGCCAACGTCCTGACTTTC. Translated: CAGSQRTGTGRRSGANVLTF.

About this clonotype: One junction end disagrees with the germline gene, perhaps due to a read error. The rearrangement uses TRBV5-1 and TRBJ2-2; possibly TRBD2 for D (6 bases). Germline assignment: CDR1 SGHRS and CDR2 YFSETQ. The CDR3 is made up of 13 amino acids. In nucleotides, the CDR3 is TGCGCCAGCAACTTGGCGGGACCCGGGGAGCTTTTTTTT. It specifies CASNLAGPGELFF.

This clonotype showed up just once. The chain employs TRBV4-1 and TRBJ1-4; D call uncertain. The V gene's germline CDR1 is MGHRA and CDR2 YSYEKL. CDR3 size: 14 residues. The germline V and J ends were trimmed by 3 bases and 5 bases, with 10 bases remaining between them. CDR3 sequence reads: CASSQYSDNEKLFF. The CDR3 DNA sequence: TGCGCCAGCAGCCAGTACAGTGACAATGAAAAACTGTTTTTT.

This clonotype turned up a few times. The rearrangement links TRBV5-5 to TRBJ1-2; D ambiguous. Germline values: CDR1 SGHKS, CDR2 YYEKEE (reference sequence). Deletions cut 0 bases from V and 0 bases from J, with 6 bases between. The CDR3 is made up of 14 amino acids. Here the CDR3 DNA reads TGTGCCAGCAGCTTGGAGATTGCTAACTATGGCTACACCTTC. The encoded protein is CASSLEIANYGYTF.

As regards this clonotype: A much larger clonotype is one base distant, so this may be a read error. The V gene is TRBV12-3 or TRBV12-4, the J gene TRBJ2-7; D unclear. The CDR3 extends over 14 amino acids. Here the CDR3 reads CARSLSAVTYEQYF. In nucleotides, the CDR3 is TGTGCCCGCAGTTTATCCGCGGTAACCTACGAGCAGTACTTC.

This chain joins TRBV6-6 and TRBJ2-3, with 10 positions matching TRBD2. V lost 7 bases and J lost 0; bases outside the gene matches: 10. The CDR3 covers 17 residues. Germline V CDR1 and CDR2: MNHNY, SVGAGI (reference sequence). This CDR3 reads CASTLYSGRTSTDTQYF. As DNA, the CDR3 is TGTGCCAGCACTTTATATAGCGGGAGGACTAGCACAGATACGCAGTATTTT.

This clonotype was counted at least ten times. The V and J genes are TRBV6-5 and TRBJ2-5, with D maybe TRBD1 (6 bases). Looked up from germline, CDR1 is MNHEY and CDR2 is SVGAGI. This CDR3 comprises 13 residues. Between the trimmed V and J ends, which lost 10 bases and 1 base, there was a span of 13 bases. The CDR3 reads CATRVGAQETQYF. In DNA, the CDR3 is TGTGCCACCCGGGTGGGGGCCCAAGAGACCCAGTACTTC.

This clonotype was recorded only once. The chain has TRBV7-8 and TRBJ2-1; TRBD1 matches 11 bases. CDR3 size: 16 residues. V lost 10 bases, J lost 8 bases, and 16 bases stayed unmatched. Germline V gene data show CDR1 as SGHVS and CDR2 as FQNEAQ. CDR3 nucleotides: TGTGCCAACACTCTGGCCGGGACAGGGGGAAACGATGAGCAGTTCTTC. Residues: CANTLAGTGGNDEQFF.

As to this clonotype: Lacking the conserved final phenylalanine or tryptophan, this CDR3 likely reflects a read error. The gene calls are TRBV7-9 and TRBJ2-1; unclear D gene. The CDR3 sequence is 15 residues long. V lost 3 bases, J lost 8 bases, and 17 bases lay in between. The germline V gene encodes CDR1 SEHNR and CDR2 FQNEAQ (reference sequence). CDR3: CASSFGGSYYYEQFL. The CDR3 DNA follows: TGTGCCAGCAGCTTTGGCGGAAGCTATTACTATGAGCAGTTCCTC.

About this clonotype: This may be a read error: a much more frequent sequence differs by one nucleotide. The V call is TRBV12-3 or TRBV12-4, the J call TRBJ1-2; a weak D match, TRBD1 (5 bases). The CDR3 extends over 15 amino acids. Trimming took off 5 bases at V and 5 bases at J, with 18 bases between the two ends. CDR3 nucleotide sequence: TGTGCCAGCAGTCTACGACAGTGTGGGCGATATGGCTACACCTTC. Translation gives CASSLRQCGRYGYTF.

On this clonotype: A much more abundant neighbour one base away suggests this may be a read error. This rearrangement joins TRBV4-1 to TRBJ2-4; D remains unclear. The length of the CDR3 is 15 residues. Germline loops: CDR1 MGHRA, CDR2 YSYEKL. V dropped 0 bases and J dropped 9 bases, with 15 bases sitting between them. The CDR3 bases are TGCGCCAGCAGCCAAGAAGGCGGCAAGCTGGTCATTCAGTACTTC. It yields the protein CASSQEGGKLVIQYF.

This clonotype has just one count. One end of the junction fails to match germline, which may point to a read error. CDR3 coding DNA: TGTGCCAGCAGCCCAAAACCCGCGACTAGCGGGAGCCCAGATACGCGGTATTTT. This encodes CASSPKPATSGSPDTRYF. The chain joins TRBV4-2 to TRBJ2-3, with TRBD2 identical over 12 bases. The length of the CDR3 is 18 residues. CDR1 is LGHNA and CDR2 is YNFKEQ in the germline V gene.

About this clonotype: Germline and junction disagree at one end, which may indicate a read error. The rearrangement uses TRBV29-1 and TRBJ2-2, with D perhaps TRBD2 (5 bases). This CDR3 contains 17 residues. The germline gives CDR1 SQVTM, CDR2 ANQGSEA. CDR3 region: CSVEGPMIGKNTGEMFF. DNA of the CDR3: TGCAGCGTTGAGGGCCCGATGATAGGGAAGAACACCGGGGAGATGTTTTTT.

The sample holds many counts of this clonotype. The chain couples TRBV6-5 to TRBJ2-7; weak D call: TRBD2 (5 bases). Germline CDR1 and CDR2: MNHEY and SVGAGI. V lost 2 bases to trimming and J lost 6 bases, with 11 bases between them. The CDR3 is 13 residues long. CDR3 in amino acids: CASSYVRGSEQYF. The CDR3 bases are TGTGCCAGCAGTTACGTCCGGGGATCCGAGCAGTACTTC.

The CDR3 loop reads CASSLRAADNEQFF. The DNA for the CDR3 is TGTGCCAGCAGCCTGCGGGCAGCCGACAATGAGCAGTTCTTC. The chain joins TRBV12-3 or TRBV12-4 to TRBJ2-1, with TRBD2 as a possible D gene (5 bases). CDR3 length: 14 residues. Trimming pared 6 bases from V and 5 bases from J, leaving 14 bases between.

The chain uses TRBV5-6 and TRBJ2-7; 7 nucleotides line up with TRBD1. The CDR3 contains 18 residues. Germline lookup yields CDR1 SGHDT and CDR2 YYEEEE. The junction had 17 bases not matched to a gene; V was cut back by 2 bases and J by 3 bases. CDR3 amino acids: CASSFSVLYRGNLYEQYF. The CDR3 DNA reads as TGTGCCAGCAGCTTTTCGGTTTTGTACAGGGGTAACCTCTACGAGCAGTACTTC.

This clonotype was detected once. A read error may produce the germline difference seen at one junction end. V gene TRBV12-3 or TRBV12-4 combines with J gene TRBJ1-3; D gene uncertain. The length of the CDR3 is 16 residues. In DNA form, the CDR3 reads TGTGCCAGCAGTTTGTATGTGGGAATCTCTGGAAACCCCATATATTTT. Its translation: CASSLYVGISGNPIYF.

V and J are TRBV4-1 and TRBJ1-2, with D perhaps matching TRBD1 (5 bases). CDR1 is MGHRA and CDR2 is YSYEKL in the germline V gene. The CDR3 consists of 16 residues. V lost 0 bases to trimming and J lost 3 bases, with 14 bases between them. CDR3 coding DNA: TGCGCCAGCAGCCAAGAAGGCGGGGGAGAGGACTATGGCTACACCTTC. Translation: CASSQEGGGEDYGYTF.